The T cell receptor (beta chain) described here comes from a study of breast tumors, draining lymph nodes, adjacent tissues. Study-wide points: Compared with basal-like, luminal-like tumors shared significantly more repertoire with nontumor tissue. Tumor TCR diversity was below lymph nodes but above nontumor tissue. Data fit most tumor T cells coming from lymph node, expanding in tumor.

The germline gives CDR1 DFQATT, CDR2 SNEGSKA (reference sequence). The CDR3 contains 11 residues. Trimming pared 4 bases from V and 4 bases from J, leaving 7 bases between. MiXCR was run by TCRdb on the multiplex PCR reads, yielding one entry per CDR3 protein. The sample contains roughly 25,000 distinct CDR3 sequences, approximately 63% of which appear only once. This clonotype was observed a few times. Its antigen is not known. Sequencing was carried out using tumor-adjacent breast tissue. The chain has TRBV20-1 and TRBJ2-5; D call uncertain. The sequence was collected from a female donor with breast cancer. Some clones in this sample may be carry-over from other donors' samples. The CDR3 bases are TGCAGTGCTATCGATCGAGAGACCCAGTACTTC. It yields the protein CSAIDRETQYF.